This TCR beta chain is drawn from a study of T cell changes during pregnancy in multiple sclerosis. The assay was immunoSEQ multiplex PCR, and TCRdb's table has in-frame clones only and misses some. The sample lists fewer than 70,000 clones; about nine tenths were seen once. The CDR3 is 17 residues long. Trimming at V came to 1 base and at J to 5 bases, leaving 11 bases not matched to a gene. In germline, CDR1 is SGHTA, CDR2 FQGNSA. The rearrangement uses TRBV7-2 and TRBJ2-5, with 9 positions matching TRBD2. The clonotype was recovered from a female donor in good health, enrolled as a control in a pregnancy study. The material was peripheral blood, obtained in the second trimester of pregnancy. The DNA for the CDR3 is TGTGCCAGCAGCTTAGGTTTTGCGGGAGGGTTGGGGGAGACCCAGTACTTC. Translation: CASSLGFAGGLGETQYF.